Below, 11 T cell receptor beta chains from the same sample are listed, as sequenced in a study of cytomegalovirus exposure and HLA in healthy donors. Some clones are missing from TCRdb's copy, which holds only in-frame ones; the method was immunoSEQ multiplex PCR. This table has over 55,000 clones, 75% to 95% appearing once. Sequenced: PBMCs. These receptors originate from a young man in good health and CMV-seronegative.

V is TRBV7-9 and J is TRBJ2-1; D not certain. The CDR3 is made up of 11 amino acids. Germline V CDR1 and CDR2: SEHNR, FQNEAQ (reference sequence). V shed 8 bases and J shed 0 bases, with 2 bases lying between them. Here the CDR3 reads CASLSYNEQFF. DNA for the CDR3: TGTGCCAGCCTCTCCTACAATGAGCAGTTCTTC.

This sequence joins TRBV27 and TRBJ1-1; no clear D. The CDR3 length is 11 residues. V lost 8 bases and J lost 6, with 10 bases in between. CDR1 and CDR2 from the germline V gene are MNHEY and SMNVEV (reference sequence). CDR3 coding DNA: TGTGCCAGCCATACGAGCGCTGAAGCTTTCTTT. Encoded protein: CASHTSAEAFF.

The CDR3 nucleotides are TGTGCCAGCAGCTTACTGACAGGGTTTTATCCCTATGAGCAGTTCTTC. Translated, it gives CASSLLTGFYPYEQFF. The chain has TRBV7-9 and TRBJ2-1, with 7 bases fitting TRBD1. The V and J ends lost 2 bases and 8 bases, in that order; junction bases with no gene match: 12. The germline CDR1 and CDR2 sequences are SEHNR and FQNEAQ (reference sequence). The CDR3 covers 16 residues.

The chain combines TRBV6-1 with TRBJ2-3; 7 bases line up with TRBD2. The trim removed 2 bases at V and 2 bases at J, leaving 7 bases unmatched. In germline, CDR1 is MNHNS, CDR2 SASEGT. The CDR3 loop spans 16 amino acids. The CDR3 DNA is TGTGCCAGCAGTGAATGGGCTAGCGGAGCCACAGATACGCAGTATTTT. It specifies CASSEWASGATDTQYF.

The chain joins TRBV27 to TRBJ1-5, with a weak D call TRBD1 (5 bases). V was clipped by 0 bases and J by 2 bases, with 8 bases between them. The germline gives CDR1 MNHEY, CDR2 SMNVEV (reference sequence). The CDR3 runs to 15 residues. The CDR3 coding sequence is TGTGCCAGCAGTTTATCAGGGGTAGGCAATCAGCCCCAGCATTTT. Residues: CASSLSGVGNQPQHF.

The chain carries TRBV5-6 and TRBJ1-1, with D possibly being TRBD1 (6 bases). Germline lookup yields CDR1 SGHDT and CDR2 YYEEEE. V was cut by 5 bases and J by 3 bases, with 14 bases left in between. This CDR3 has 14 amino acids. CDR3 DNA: TGTGCCAGCAGGGTTACTACAGGGTACACTGAAGCTTTCTTT. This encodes CASRVTTGYTEAFF.

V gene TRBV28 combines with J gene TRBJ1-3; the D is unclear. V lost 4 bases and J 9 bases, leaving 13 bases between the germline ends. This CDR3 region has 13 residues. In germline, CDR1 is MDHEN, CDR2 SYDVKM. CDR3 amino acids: CASSYPGKGTIYF. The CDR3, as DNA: TGTGCCAGCAGTTACCCGGGAAAGGGCACCATATATTTT.

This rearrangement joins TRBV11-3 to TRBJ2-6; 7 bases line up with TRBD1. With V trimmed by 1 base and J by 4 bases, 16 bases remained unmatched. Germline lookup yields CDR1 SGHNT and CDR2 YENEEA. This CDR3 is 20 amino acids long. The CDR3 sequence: CASSLVGPGGPLLGANVLTF. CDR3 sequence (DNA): TGTGCCAGCAGCTTAGTTGGGCCAGGGGGACCACTACTGGGGGCCAACGTCCTGACTTTC.

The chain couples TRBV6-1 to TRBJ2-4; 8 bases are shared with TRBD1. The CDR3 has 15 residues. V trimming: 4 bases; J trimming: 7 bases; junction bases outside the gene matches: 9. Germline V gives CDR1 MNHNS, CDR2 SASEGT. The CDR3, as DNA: TGTGCCAGCAGTGGGGTTGGCGGGACAGGCAACATTCAGTACTTC. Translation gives CASSGVGGTGNIQYF.

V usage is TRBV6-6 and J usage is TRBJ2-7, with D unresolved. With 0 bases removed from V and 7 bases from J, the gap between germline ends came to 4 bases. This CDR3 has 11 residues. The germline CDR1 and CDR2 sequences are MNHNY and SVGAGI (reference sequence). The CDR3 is CASSYSREQYF. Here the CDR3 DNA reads TGTGCCAGCAGTTACTCGAGGGAGCAGTACTTC.

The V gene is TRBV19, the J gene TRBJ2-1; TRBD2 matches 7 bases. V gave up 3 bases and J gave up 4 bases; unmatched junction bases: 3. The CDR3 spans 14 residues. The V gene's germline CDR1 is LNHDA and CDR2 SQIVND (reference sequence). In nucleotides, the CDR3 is TGTGCCAGTAGTATGGGACTATTATACAATGAGCAGTTCTTC. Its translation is CASSMGLLYNEQFF.